These 20 T cell receptor beta chains came from one sample sequenced in a study. TCRdb used MiXCR to reprocess the 5' RACE reads, holding one entry per CDR3 protein. There are about 57,000 distinct CDR3 sequences in the sample; around 26% occur only once, and roughly 3.3% lies in the top ten. The sequencing input was tumor-infiltrating memory CD4+ T cells sorted from the breast tumor. Subset given: memory CD4+ T cells, CD4+CD45RO+CD25-. The origin of the receptors is a female donor with breast cancer.

This clonotype occurred many times. V is TRBV6-5 and J is TRBJ2-3; D is perhaps TRBD2 (6 bases). V dropped 0 bases and J dropped 6 bases, with 13 bases sitting between them. Germline V gene sequence: CDR1 MNHEY, CDR2 SVGAGI. The CDR3 runs to 15 residues. CDR3 residues: CASSYSNLGGDTQYF. The CDR3 DNA follows: TGTGCCAGCAGTTACTCGAATCTGGGAGGCGATACGCAGTATTTT.

CDR3 in DNA: TGCGCCAGCAGCTCGGACCCCCGGAGGGAGACCCAGTACTTC. Amino acid sequence: CASSSDPRRETQYF. This chain joins TRBV5-1 and TRBJ2-5; D possibly corresponds to TRBD2 (5 bases). The CDR3 runs 14 residues. V was trimmed by 3 bases and J by 5 bases, leaving 14 bases between them. Germline assignment: CDR1 SGHRS and CDR2 YFSETQ.

This chain uses TRBV6-1 with TRBJ1-1, with TRBD1 as a possible D gene (5 bases). This CDR3 is built from 14 residues. Germline assignment: CDR1 MNHNS and CDR2 SASEGT. Trimming stripped 6 bases from V and 2 bases from J, with 13 bases between. In DNA, the CDR3 is TGTGCCAGCAGAGATCGGGGGACTAACACTGAAGCTTTCTTT. It codes for CASRDRGTNTEAFF.

This chain links TRBV3-1 with TRBJ1-6; D perhaps matches TRBD1 (5 bases). The CDR3 runs to 13 residues. The V end was cut by 6 bases, the J end by 14 bases, with 17 bases between. Per germline, CDR1 LGHDT and CDR2 YNNKEL (reference sequence). The chain's CDR3 is CASSRQRWGALHF. The CDR3 DNA follows: TGTGCCAGCAGTAGACAGAGATGGGGAGCCCTCCACTTT. Variable domain in full (rest from reference TRBV3-1 and TRBJ1-6): DTAVSQTPKYLVTQMGNDKSIKCEQNLGHDTMYWYKQDSKKFLKIMFSYNNKELIINETVPNRFSPKSPDKAHLNLHINSLELGDSAVYFCASSRQRWGALHFGNGTRLTVT.

The chain combines TRBV3-1 with TRBJ1-3, with D perhaps matching TRBD1 (5 bases). Germline V gene data show CDR1 as LGHDT and CDR2 as YNNKEL (reference sequence). This CDR3 contains 15 residues. V lost 5 bases, J lost 1 base, and 12 bases lay in between. The CDR3 loop is CASSYGAASGNTIYF. The CDR3 DNA reads as TGTGCCAGCAGCTACGGGGCAGCATCTGGAAACACCATATATTTT.

This clonotype was found a few times. J is TRBJ1-1 and V is TRBV7-2, with D unresolved. The CDR3 is 13 amino acids. CDR1 and CDR2 from the germline V gene are SGHTA and FQGNSA. The V and J ends lost 6 bases and 4 bases respectively, with 12 bases between them. In nucleotides, the CDR3 is TGTGCCAGCAGTCCCGCCTGGGGCACTGAAGCTTTCTTT. Amino acid sequence: CASSPAWGTEAFF. Variable domain in full (rest from reference TRBV7-2 and TRBJ1-1): GAGVSQSPSNKVTEKGKDVELRCDPISGHTALYWYRQSLGQGLEFLIYFQGNSAPDKSGLPSDRFSAERTGGSVSTLTIQRTQQEDSAVYLCASSPAWGTEAFFGQGTRLTVV.

This rearrangement joins TRBV7-2 to TRBJ2-1; 10 bases fit TRBD2. Germline V lookup: CDR1 SGHTA, CDR2 FQGNSA. The CDR3 covers 15 residues. J was trimmed by 5 bases and V by 8 bases; bases with no gene match: 9. DNA of the CDR3: TGTGCCAGCGAAGCCCGGACTAGCGGTAACAATGAGCAGTTCTTC. This encodes CASEARTSGNNEQFF.

The rearrangement links TRBV7-6 to TRBJ1-6, with D possibly TRBD1 on 6 matching bases. The CDR3 sequence is 15 residues long. Per germline, CDR1 SGHVS and CDR2 FNYEAQ. Trimming left V 3 bases short and J 6 bases short, with 12 bases between. In nucleotides, the CDR3 is TGTGCCAGCAGCTTTTCGACAGGTGGTAATTCACCCCTCCACTTT. Its translation is CASSFSTGGNSPLHF.

The chain has TRBV6-2 or TRBV6-3 and TRBJ2-2; tentatively, D is TRBD2 (5 bases). This CDR3 contains 17 residues. V gave up 7 bases and J gave up 3 bases, with 21 bases separating them. In germline, CDR1 is MNHEY, CDR2 SVGEGT. The CDR3 nucleotides read TGTGCCAGCACCCCCAAAAGCGGTAGCCGATACACCGGGGAGCTGTTTTTT. This sequence encodes CASTPKSGSRYTGELFF.

The chain links TRBV5-1 to TRBJ1-4; D gene ambiguous. Trimming took 1 base from V and 2 from J, leaving 0 bases between them. The CDR3 has 12 amino acids. Per germline, CDR1 SGHRS and CDR2 YFSETQ. The CDR3 nucleotides read TGCGCCAGCAGCTTGACTAATGAAAAACTGTTTTTT. Translation: CASSLTNEKLFF.

The V gene is TRBV27, the J gene TRBJ2-5; D not resolved. Germline V gives CDR1 MNHEY, CDR2 SMNVEV (reference sequence). CDR3 size: 13 residues. The ends were cut back, 1 base at V and 2 bases at J, with 5 bases in the middle. CDR3: CASSLYRQETQYF. CDR3 DNA sequence: TGTGCCAGCAGTTTATATCGACAAGAGACCCAGTACTTC.

Only a few counts were recorded for this clonotype. V and J are TRBV28 and TRBJ1-4; D is perhaps TRBD1 (5 bases). V lost 2 bases and J lost 5, with 15 bases in between. Germline CDR1 reads MDHEN; CDR2 reads SYDVKM. This CDR3 has 16 amino acids. The CDR3 nucleotides are TGTGCCAGCAGTTTAGGGCTGGCAAGGGGCAATGAAAAACTGTTTTTT. Its translation is CASSLGLARGNEKLFF.

This clonotype was seen a few times. V and J are TRBV7-3 and TRBJ2-1; tentative D call: TRBD2 (5 bases). Trimming removed 2 bases at V and 5 bases at J, with 13 bases between. This CDR3 comprises 15 residues. Germline CDR1 is SGHTA and CDR2 is FQGTGA. CDR3 loop: CASSLVGSGNNEQFF. DNA for the CDR3: TGTGCCAGCAGCTTAGTGGGAAGCGGAAACAATGAGCAGTTCTTC.

This clonotype is labeled medium-sized. The V gene is TRBV7-9, the J gene TRBJ1-5; D not certain. Trimming left V 5 bases short and J 7 bases short, with 12 bases between. Germline values: CDR1 SEHNR, CDR2 FQNEAQ (reference sequence). The CDR3 runs to 13 residues. CDR3 amino acids: CASSQTTGQPQHF. The CDR3 DNA reads as TGTGCCAGCAGCCAGACTACGGGACAGCCCCAGCATTTT.

In this sample, this clonotype turned up a few times. The chain uses TRBV6-2 or TRBV6-3 and TRBJ2-7, with D perhaps matching TRBD2 (5 bases). The germline gives CDR1 MNHEY, CDR2 SVGEGT. Trimming cost V 5 bases and J 1 base, with 15 bases left between them. This CDR3 has 15 residues. The CDR3 spells CASSDYSRGSYEQYF. The CDR3 DNA follows: TGTGCCAGCAGTGACTACTCCCGCGGGTCCTACGAGCAGTACTTC.

In regard to this clonotype: This may come from a read error, since a much larger clone is one base off. CDR3 sequence (DNA): TGTGCCAGCAGCGTAATGGAACGAGAGACCCAGTACTTC. Translation: CASSVMERETQYF. The chain is built from TRBV7-9 and TRBJ2-5; D uncertain. Germline CDR1 and CDR2: SEHNR and FQNEAQ (reference sequence). V was trimmed by 5 bases and J by 4 bases, leaving 11 bases between them. The CDR3 is 13 residues long.

This sequence joins TRBV6-5 and TRBJ2-5; 7 bases line up with TRBD1. CDR1 and CDR2 from the germline V gene are MNHEY and SVGAGI. There are 15 residues in the CDR3. Unmatched junction bases numbered 7, after V lost 3 bases and J lost 3 bases. The DNA for the CDR3 is TGTGCCAGCAGTTATCGGGCCGGGACAGAAGAGACCCAGTACTTC. Translating gives CASSYRAGTEETQYF.

This chain uses TRBV20-1 with TRBJ1-6; D may be TRBD1 (5 bases). Germline V gene lookup returns CDR1 DFQATT and CDR2 SNEGSKA (reference sequence). CDR3 length: 14 amino acids. V gave up 3 bases and J gave up 10 bases, with 16 bases separating them. The CDR3 is CSARAGGLGSPLHF. The CDR3 coding sequence is TGCAGTGCTAGGGCCGGGGGATTGGGCTCACCCCTCCACTTT.

V and J are TRBV9 and TRBJ1-6; 8 positions agree with TRBD1. Germline loops: CDR1 SGDLS, CDR2 YYNGEE. The CDR3 length is 17 residues. V was pared by 0 bases and J by 5 bases, with 7 bases of the junction left unmatched. The CDR3, as DNA: TGTGCCAGCAGCGTAGCCCCGGGGACAGGCAATAATTCACCCCTCCACTTT. It is translated as CASSVAPGTGNNSPLHF.

In its sample, this clonotype was seen a few times. V is TRBV7-3 and J is TRBJ2-2; weak D call: TRBD2 (5 bases). The CDR3 runs 15 residues. Trimming removed 5 bases from V and 2 bases from J, with 12 bases in between. The germline V gene encodes CDR1 SGHTA and CDR2 FQGTGA. The CDR3 loop reads CASSPRGINTGELFF. The CDR3 region has the DNA TGTGCCAGCAGCCCTAGAGGGATTAACACCGGGGAGCTGTTTTTT.